These 23 T cell receptor beta chains were sequenced from one sample in a study of cytomegalovirus exposure and HLA in healthy donors. The PCR ran on 60 Vbeta and 13 Jbeta primers. The table came from immunoSEQ multiplex PCR; TCRdb's copy has only in-frame clones and leaves some out. Here the sample spans 150,000 to 250,000 clones, 82% being singletons. The sequenced sample was PBMCs. All receptors derive from a boy between 2 and 10 years old in good health and CMV-seronegative.

The chain combines TRBV29-1 with TRBJ2-3; 9 bases fit TRBD2. V dropped 6 bases and J dropped 4; count of bases not matched to a gene: 5. The length of the CDR3 is 13 residues. Germline V gene data show CDR1 as SQVTM and CDR2 as ANQGSEA. The CDR3 reads CSVKRGDPDTQYF. CDR3 coding DNA: TGCAGCGTGAAGCGGGGGGACCCAGATACGCAGTATTTT.

The chain links TRBV28 to TRBJ1-2; 8 nucleotides line up with TRBD1. With V trimmed by 2 bases and J by 8 bases, 7 bases remained unmatched. The CDR3 loop spans 14 amino acids. Germline CDR1 MDHEN, CDR2 SYDVKM. CDR3 sequence: CASSLQGTGGGYTF. CDR3 nucleotide sequence: TGTGCCAGCAGTTTACAGGGGACAGGCGGAGGCTACACCTTC.

This clone has just a few counts. The chain combines TRBV2 with TRBJ2-2, with 9 bases matching TRBD2. The CDR3 spans 15 residues. After removal of 6 bases from V and 5 bases from J, the junction contained 7 bases not matched to a gene. Per germline, CDR1 SNHLY and CDR2 FYNNEI. DNA of the CDR3: TGTGCCAGCAGAGGGGGGCTAGCGGGGACCGGGGAGCTGTTTTTT. It yields the protein CASRGGLAGTGELFF.

This rearrangement joins TRBV5-1 to TRBJ2-5; maybe TRBD1 (6 bases). The V and J ends lost 1 base and 7 bases respectively, with 14 bases between them. The CDR3 has 14 amino acids. Germline CDR1 SGHRS, CDR2 YFSETQ. The CDR3 protein is CASSLRGSDGTQYF. The CDR3 region has the DNA TGCGCCAGCAGCTTGAGGGGGTCGGATGGGACCCAGTACTTC. Based on the CDR3 plus reference TRBV5-1 and TRBJ2-5, the full variable domain is KAGVTQTPRYLIKTRGQQVTLSCSPISGHRSVSWYQQTPGQGLQFLFEYFSETQRNKGNFPGRFSGRQFSNSRSEMNVSTLELGDSALYLCASSLRGSDGTQYFGPGTRLLVL.

On this clone itself: At one end, the junction sequence differs from germline, possibly due to a read error. This sequence joins TRBV7-9 and TRBJ1-2; unclear D gene. The CDR3 covers 12 residues. Germline values: CDR1 SEHNR, CDR2 FQNEAQ (reference sequence). CDR3 bases: TGTACCAGCAGCCGAGAAGCCTATGGCTACACCTTC. Translation: CTSSREAYGYTF. Full variable domain (missing parts from reference TRBV7-9 and TRBJ1-2): DTGVSQNPRHKITKRGQNVTFRCDPISEHNRLYWYRQTLGQGPEFLTYFQNEAQLEKSRLLSDRFSAERPKGSFSTLEIQRTEQGDSAMYLCTSSREAYGYTFGSGTRLTVV.

The chain combines TRBV6-1 with TRBJ1-2; no clear D. The CDR3 spans 14 residues. Trimming left V 1 base short and J 0 bases short, with 6 bases between. CDR1 and CDR2 (germline): MNHNS, SASEGT. Here the CDR3 reads CASSEGPANYGYTF. CDR3 DNA sequence: TGTGCCAGCAGTGAAGGGCCAGCTAACTATGGCTACACCTTC.

The DNA for the CDR3 is TGTGCCAGCAGCCAAGTAACACTAGCGGGGGGGCAGCTAAACACCGGGGAGCTGTTTTTT. Amino acids: CASSQVTLAGGQLNTGELFF. V gene TRBV4-2 combines with J gene TRBJ2-2; TRBD2 matches 13 bases. Germline V gene sequence: CDR1 LGHNA, CDR2 YNFKEQ. The length of the CDR3 is 20 residues. J lost 2 bases, V lost 1 base, and 10 bases had no gene match.

The chain employs TRBV7-9 and TRBJ1-1, with D hard to call. Germline-derived CDR1 and CDR2 are SEHNR and FQNEAQ (reference sequence). Trimming pared 2 bases from V and 3 bases from J, leaving 7 bases between. The CDR3 contains 13 residues. The CDR3 DNA is TGTGCCAGCAGCTTATTAACAGACACTGAAGCTTTCTTT. Encoded protein: CASSLLTDTEAFF.

The chain combines TRBV27 with TRBJ2-5, with TRBD2 matching 14 bases. The CDR3 runs to 17 residues. CDR1 and CDR2 (germline): MNHEY, SMNVEV (reference sequence). V gave up 4 bases and J gave up 5 bases; unmatched junction bases: 9. The chain's CDR3 is CASSSTGLAGAAETQYF. In DNA, the CDR3 is TGTGCCAGCAGTTCAACGGGACTAGCGGGGGCGGCTGAGACCCAGTACTTC.

The chain joins TRBV7-4 to TRBJ2-1, with TRBD2 identical over 9 bases. This CDR3 region has 18 residues. V gave up 4 bases and J gave up 0 bases; unmatched junction bases: 10. Germline-derived CDR1 and CDR2 are SGHVT and SQSDAQ. CDR3 sequence (DNA): TGTGCCAGCAGCTGCCGGACTAGCGCTGAAAGCTCCTACAATGAGCAGTTCTTC. Its translation is CASSCRTSAESSYNEQFF.

The chain has TRBV6-1 and TRBJ2-4, with no clear D. The germline V gene encodes CDR1 MNHNS and CDR2 SASEGT. Trimming left V 6 bases short and J 0 bases short, with 6 bases between. This CDR3 contains 13 residues. The CDR3 DNA sequence: TGTGCCAGCAGCCCCATAGCCAAAAACATTCAGTACTTC. Protein: CASSPIAKNIQYF.

This chain connects TRBV7-9 to TRBJ2-1; 8 bases are a match to TRBD1. The V gene's germline CDR1 is SEHNR and CDR2 FQNEAQ (reference sequence). J was trimmed by 0 bases and V by 4 bases; bases with no gene match: 8. This CDR3 is 17 amino acids long. The CDR3 region has the DNA TGTGCCAGCAGCTCATCGGACAGGGTCCTCTCCTACAATGAGCAGTTCTTC. As protein: CASSSSDRVLSYNEQFF.

The V and J genes are TRBV15 and TRBJ2-7; D may be TRBD2 (6 bases). Germline V lookup: CDR1 LNHNV, CDR2 YYDKDF (reference sequence). Between the trimmed V and J ends, which lost 0 bases and 7 bases, there was a span of 13 bases. The length of the CDR3 is 14 residues. The CDR3 reads CATSRDRGDGEQYF. DNA for the CDR3: TGTGCCACCAGCAGAGATCGCGGGGATGGGGAGCAGTACTTC.

The chain links TRBV6-1 to TRBJ2-1; maybe TRBD2 (6 bases). Trimming left V 8 bases short and J 7 bases short, with 21 bases between. CDR1 and CDR2 (germline): MNHNS, SASEGT. This CDR3 has 15 residues. In nucleotides, the CDR3 is TGTGCCAGCGGAGGGCCGGGACTGCCTATGAATGAGCAGTTCTTC. This gives the protein CASGGPGLPMNEQFF.

This clone appeared once. Distinct nucleotide sequences in the sample also encode this CDR3. The chain recombines TRBV5-1 with TRBJ2-7; no definite D call. Trimming took 2 bases from V and 1 from J, leaving 10 bases between them. The germline gives CDR1 SGHRS, CDR2 YFSETQ. The CDR3 totals 14 residues. CDR3 residues: CASSLGGSSYEQYF. CDR3 nucleotide sequence: TGCGCCAGCAGCTTAGGCGGCAGTTCCTACGAGCAGTACTTC.

The chain links TRBV5-1 to TRBJ2-3; TRBD2 agrees at 11 bases. The CDR3 has 16 residues. V shed 0 bases and J 6 bases; nucleotides not matched to a gene: 6. Germline CDR1 reads SGHRS; CDR2 reads YFSETQ. The DNA of the CDR3 is TGCGCCAGCAGCTTGGTAGCGGGGGGGCCCGACGATACGCAGTATTTT. Its protein is CASSLVAGGPDDTQYF.

The V and J genes are TRBV4-3 and TRBJ1-4; TRBD1 is a possible D gene (5 bases). The V and J ends lost 4 bases and 6 bases respectively, with 15 bases between them. The CDR3 is made up of 15 amino acids. The germline gives CDR1 LGHNA, CDR2 YSLEER. Here the CDR3 DNA reads TGCGCCAGCAGCCGTAGCGGGGGATTGGATGAAAAACTGTTTTTT. Residues: CASSRSGGLDEKLFF.

This clone was seen once. The chain uses TRBV12-5 and TRBJ1-2; perhaps TRBD1 as D (5 bases). The CDR3 loop spans 13 amino acids. Per the germline V gene, CDR1 is LGHNT and CDR2 is FRNRAP. V lost 2 bases and J lost 8, with 12 bases in between. CDR3 DNA: TGTGCTAGTGGTTTGACAAGGGGCGGCGGCTACACCTTC. This gives the protein CASGLTRGGGYTF.

As for this clone: Sequence at one end of the junction differs from germline and may be a read error. The genes are TRBV10-3 and TRBJ1-3, with a weak D call TRBD1 (6 bases). Germline CDR1 reads ENHRY; CDR2 reads SYGVKD. The CDR3 runs to 12 residues. The CDR3 sequence: CATQGSGDTIYF. CDR3 nucleotides: TGTGCCACCCAGGGGAGTGGAGACACCATATATTTT.

The V and J genes are TRBV7-9 and TRBJ2-3; maybe TRBD2 (5 bases). In germline, CDR1 is SEHNR, CDR2 FQNEAQ (reference sequence). CDR3 length equals 16 residues. V lost 5 bases to trimming and J lost 4 bases, with 19 bases between them. CDR3 DNA: TGTGCCAGCAGCAACTCTAGACTCAGCGGCGCAGATACGCAGTATTTT. Translated: CASSNSRLSGADTQYF.

The rearrangement uses TRBV7-9 and TRBJ1-5; D is possibly TRBD1 (6 bases). The V end was cut by 1 base, the J end by 4 bases, with 14 bases between. The CDR3 totals 16 residues. Germline CDR1 SEHNR, CDR2 FQNEAQ (reference sequence). CDR3 amino acids: CASSLVIGGPNQPQHF. CDR3 DNA: TGTGCCAGCAGCTTAGTTATAGGGGGTCCGAATCAGCCCCAGCATTTT.

This clone was found a few times. This chain connects TRBV7-3 to TRBJ1-2; D is perhaps TRBD1 (6 bases). The CDR3 loop spans 14 amino acids. Germline values: CDR1 SGHTA, CDR2 FQGTGA. With 1 base removed from V and 8 bases from J, the gap between germline ends came to 14 bases. CDR3 residues: CASSLKGRGEGYTF. The CDR3 nucleotides read TGTGCCAGCAGCTTAAAAGGCAGGGGAGAGGGCTACACCTTC.

This chain uses TRBV12-5 with TRBJ1-2; the match to TRBD1 covers 11 bases. Germline loops: CDR1 LGHNT, CDR2 FRNRAP. J gave up 4 bases and V 3 bases, and 25 bases lay outside the gene matches. The CDR3 totals 22 residues. The CDR3 loop is CASGFPNRDRGNAWVHGYGYTF. In DNA form, the CDR3 reads TGTGCTAGTGGTTTCCCCAACCGGGACAGGGGGAACGCATGGGTCCACGGCTATGGCTACACCTTC.